This T cell receptor (beta chain) was found in a study of T-cell reconstitution after alpha-beta-depleted transplantation in children. Preparation of the TCRbeta library was carried out with unique molecular identifiers. TCRdb used MiXCR to reprocess the PCR reads, holding one entry per CDR3 protein. The sample carries roughly 500,000 distinct CDR3 sequences, around a third recorded once. CDR3 length: 13 amino acids. The V end was cut by 6 bases, the J end by 7 bases, with 13 bases between. This clonotype was counted only a few times. The source is a human donor who donated a stem cell graft to a child with aplastic anemia. The material sequenced was PBMCs from the stem cell graft donor, taken from the stem cell graft. V and J are TRBV12-3 or TRBV12-4 and TRBJ2-1; D is tentatively TRBD1 or TRBD2 (5 bases each). CDR3 bases: TGTGCCAGCAGGGGGACCGACTCGAATGAGCAGTTCTTC. Amino acids: CASRGTDSNEQFF.